These 2 T cell receptor beta chains originate from one sample sequenced in a study of T cell repertoires in cytomegalovirus infection. These receptors are not linked to any known antigen. Each CDR3 protein is one row after TCRdb ran MiXCR on the reads. This sample has about 130,000 distinct CDR3 sequences; roughly a quarter occur once, and the top ten carry roughly 35%. Sequencing was done on a sample of PBMCs, sequenced either directly or after in vitro stimulation (not recorded which). These receptors were collected from a human donor in good health (CMV status not recorded). Some clones in this sample may be carry-over from other donors' samples.

J is TRBJ1-4 and V is TRBV12-3 or TRBV12-4; D is perhaps TRBD1 (6 bases). Trimming shortened V by 2 bases and J by 8 bases, and 12 bases separated the two germline ends. The length of the CDR3 is 14 residues. CDR3 residues: CASSLSAGEEKLFF. DNA of the CDR3: TGTGCCAGCAGTTTATCGGCAGGGGAGGAAAAACTGTTTTTT.

In this sample, this clonotype turned up a few times. This rearrangement joins TRBV18 to TRBJ1-1, with D unresolved. There are 15 residues in the CDR3. Germline V gene lookup returns CDR1 KGHSH and CDR2 LQKENI. Trimming shortened V by 3 bases and J by 0 bases, and 11 bases separated the two germline ends. In DNA form, the CDR3 reads TGTGCCAGCTCACCTCATGACCAGATGAACACTGAAGCTTTCTTT. This codes for CASSPHDQMNTEAFF.